The sequence of this T cell receptor beta chain was determined in a study of metastatic and nonmetastatic thyroid tumors (dated by TCRdb to the early 2020s). For context, the study as a whole: Repertoires from peripheral blood and from tumor or nodule tissue samples of malignant and benign thyroid patients were compared.

About this clone: Its antigen has not been determined. Base qualities are missing; no much larger clone stands one base away.

In the germline V gene (reference sequence), CDR1 corresponds to SEHNR and CDR2 to FQNEAQ. Here V drops 4 bases and J drops 8 bases, and the junction holds 11 bases not matched to any gene. From the cysteine up to the phenylalanine, the CDR3 has a length of 16 residues. Only the CDR3 part of the read is kept: 48 bases, read in frame from the first base. Library prep was done by PCR. Sequencing was carried out with an Illumina HiSeq 4000. High-throughput sequencing was used to profile the CDR3 region of the TCR beta-chain in every patient. As for the authors' bioinformatics: A classifier to discriminate distant-metastatic papillary thyroid cancer patients was built from CDR3 differences across clinicopathological groups. To measure repertoire diversity the researchers used the Shannon index, while the Morisita-Horn index served to gauge how similar the tumor and blood repertoires were. The raw public reads went through TCRdb reprocessing: fastp at Q25, MiXCR clone calling, in-frame beta chains kept. TCRdb's processing, not the authors' own work, is the source of the V and J calls. The table for this sample lists 15,000 to 20,000 clones; 35% to 40% of them were counted only once. Clones ranked in the top ten supply 20% to 30% of the sample.

What the work shows at the level of the full study, not this receptor alone: TCR beta diversity was reported as significantly higher in malignant tumors than in benign nodules, in both blood and tumor samples.

No patient had received any treatment before thyroid surgery. Patient clinical samples collected from about 2011 to 2019 were retrospectively analysed using T-cell receptor beta sequencing. The TCR originated in a female donor with papillary thyroid cancer or a benign thyroid nodule (not recorded which). Some clones in this sample may be carry-over from other donors' samples. The material sequenced was tumor tissue. Recombination connected TRBV7-9 to TRBJ1-4; TRBD1 fits 9 bases in the junction. The DNA reads as follows: TGTGCCAGCAGCTCAGCCGCCGGGACAGGGAACGAAAAACTGTTTTTT. It codes for CASSSAAGTGNEKLFF.